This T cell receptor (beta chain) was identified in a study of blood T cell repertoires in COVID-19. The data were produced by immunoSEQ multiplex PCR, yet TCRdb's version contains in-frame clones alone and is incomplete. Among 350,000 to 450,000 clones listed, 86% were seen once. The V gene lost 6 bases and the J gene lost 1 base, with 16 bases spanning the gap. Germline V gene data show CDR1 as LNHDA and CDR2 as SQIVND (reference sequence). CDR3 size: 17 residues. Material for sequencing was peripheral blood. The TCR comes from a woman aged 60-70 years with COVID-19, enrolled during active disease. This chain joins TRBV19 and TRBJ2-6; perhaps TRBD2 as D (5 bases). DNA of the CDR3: TGTGCCAGTAGGTTAACCGGGTCGGGGTCTGGGGCCAACGTCCTGACTTTC. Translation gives CASRLTGSGSGANVLTF.